A selection of T cell receptor beta chains follows, all from one sample in a study of shared clonotypes between healthy human individuals. Libraries were prepared by immunoSEQ multiplex PCR; TCRdb keeps only in-frame clonotypes and omits some of them. Of 150,000 to 200,000 clones listed, 66% are singletons. Sequenced sample: memory CD4+ T cells sorted from blood. The receptors originated from a man younger than 45 in good health. Each CDR3 is given with its conserved first and last residue. Each record gives: clone size, CDR3 length, D gene, J gene, V gene, CDR3 protein, CDR3 DNA. The D gene is left open where the match is weak. For some rows the clone size is stated as once, few or many, or as a class when expanded; others skip it.

clone size: -
CDR3 length: 16
D gene: -
J gene: TRBJ2-7
V gene: TRBV21-1
CDR3 protein: CASSKGDSRYPYEQYF
CDR3 DNA: TGTGCCAGCAGCAAAGGGGACAGCCGATACCCCTACGAGCAGTACTTC

clone size: few
CDR3 length: 15
D gene: -
J gene: TRBJ2-7
V gene: TRBV6-6
CDR3 protein: CASSKTGPLSYEQYF
CDR3 DNA: TGTGCCAGCAGTAAGACAGGTCCGTTGTCCTACGAGCAGTACTTC

clone size: -
CDR3 length: 13
D gene: TRBD1
J gene: TRBJ2-1
V gene: TRBV29-1
CDR3 protein: CSVTGAAYNEQFF
CDR3 DNA: TGCAGCGTCACAGGGGCGGCCTACAATGAGCAGTTCTTC

clone size: -
CDR3 length: 15
D gene: TRBD2
J gene: TRBJ2-3
V gene: TRBV9
CDR3 protein: CASSVAASGGDTQYF
CDR3 DNA: TGTGCCAGCAGCGTAGCGGCTAGCGGTGGAGATACGCAGTATTTT

clone size: -
CDR3 length: 14
D gene: -
J gene: TRBJ2-3
V gene: TRBV7-4
CDR3 protein: CASSSERLTDTQYF
CDR3 DNA: TGTGCCAGCAGCTCAGAGAGGCTTACAGATACGCAGTATTTT

clone size: -
CDR3 length: 17
D gene: TRBD2
J gene: TRBJ2-2
V gene: TRBV10-3
CDR3 protein: CAISGVLAGVISRELFF
CDR3 DNA: TGTGCCATCAGTGGAGTTTTAGCGGGAGTTATTAGCCGGGAGCTGTTTTTT

clone size: -
CDR3 length: 18
D gene: -
J gene: TRBJ2-1
V gene: TRBV5-1
CDR3 protein: CASSLRQGSGSPYNEQFF
CDR3 DNA: TGCGCCAGCAGCTTGCGACAGGGAAGCGGGTCGCCGTACAATGAGCAGTTCTTC

clone size: few
CDR3 length: 13
D gene: -
J gene: TRBJ1-5
V gene: TRBV30
CDR3 protein: CAWSVQVHQPQHF
CDR3 DNA: TGTGCCTGGAGTGTACAGGTTCATCAGCCCCAGCATTTT

clone size: -
CDR3 length: 13
D gene: -
J gene: TRBJ2-1
V gene: TRBV2
CDR3 protein: CASSPLVGQRQFF
CDR3 DNA: TGTGCCAGCAGCCCCTTAGTCGGGCAGCGGCAGTTCTTC

clone size: once
CDR3 length: 16
D gene: -
J gene: TRBJ2-2
V gene: TRBV5-4
CDR3 protein: CASSLNSAANTGELFF
CDR3 DNA: TGTGCCAGCAGCTTGAATAGCGCCGCGAACACCGGGGAGCTGTTTTTT

clone size: -
CDR3 length: 15
D gene: TRBD1
J gene: TRBJ2-1
V gene: TRBV5-8
CDR3 protein: CASSLFRGLYNEQFF
CDR3 DNA: TGTGCCAGCAGCTTGTTCAGGGGGCTGTACAATGAGCAGTTCTTC

clone size: -
CDR3 length: 15
D gene: -
J gene: TRBJ1-5
V gene: TRBV5-1
CDR3 protein: CASSLEDSRRQPQHF
CDR3 DNA: TGCGCCAGCAGCTTGGAAGACAGCCGCCGTCAGCCCCAGCATTTT

clone size: few
CDR3 length: 14
D gene: -
J gene: TRBJ2-5
V gene: TRBV5-1
CDR3 protein: CASSFLPAEETQYF
CDR3 DNA: TGCGCCAGCAGCTTCCTCCCAGCGGAGGAGACCCAGTACTTC

clone size: -
CDR3 length: 14
D gene: TRBD2
J gene: TRBJ2-7
V gene: TRBV18
CDR3 protein: CASSPSGRVYEQYF
CDR3 DNA: TGTGCCAGCTCCCCTAGCGGGAGAGTGTACGAGCAGTACTTC

clone size: -
CDR3 length: 15
D gene: -
J gene: TRBJ1-5
V gene: TRBV28
CDR3 protein: CASSFVADHQQPQHF
CDR3 DNA: TGTGCCAGCAGTTTCGTTGCAGACCATCAACAGCCCCAGCATTTT

clone size: few
CDR3 length: 15
D gene: -
J gene: TRBJ1-2
V gene: TRBV5-1
CDR3 protein: CASRDRVSANYGYTF
CDR3 DNA: TGCGCCAGCAGAGATCGTGTGTCGGCTAACTATGGCTACACCTTC

clone size: few
CDR3 length: 15
D gene: -
J gene: TRBJ2-7
V gene: TRBV28
CDR3 protein: CASGNQGPWGHEQYF
CDR3 DNA: TGTGCCAGCGGAAACCAGGGTCCGTGGGGCCACGAGCAGTACTTC

clone size: -
CDR3 length: 14
D gene: TRBD2
J gene: TRBJ2-2
V gene: TRBV10-3
CDR3 protein: CAGKAGGNTGELFF
CDR3 DNA: TGTGCCGGGAAAGCGGGAGGAAACACCGGGGAGCTGTTTTTT

clone size: -
CDR3 length: 20
D gene: TRBD1
J gene: TRBJ1-2
V gene: TRBV6-9
CDR3 protein: CDALTGTDFIPRLANYGYTF
CDR3 DNA: TGTGACGCTTTAACGGGGACAGATTTCATTCCTCGACTAGCTAACTATGGCTACACCTTC

clone size: -
CDR3 length: 15
D gene: TRBD2
J gene: TRBJ2-5
V gene: TRBV7-2
CDR3 protein: CASSFHGLAEETQYF
CDR3 DNA: TGTGCCAGCAGCTTCCATGGACTAGCCGAGGAGACCCAGTACTTC

clone size: -
CDR3 length: 14
D gene: -
J gene: TRBJ2-7
V gene: TRBV13
CDR3 protein: CASSLGPGFYEQYF
CDR3 DNA: TGTGCCAGCAGCTTAGGCCCGGGATTCTACGAGCAGTACTTC

clone size: -
CDR3 length: 15
D gene: TRBD1
J gene: TRBJ2-7
V gene: TRBV5-4
CDR3 protein: CASTEGQSSSYEQYF
CDR3 DNA: TGTGCCAGCACCGAGGGACAGTCGAGTTCCTACGAGCAGTACTTC

clone size: -
CDR3 length: 13
D gene: -
J gene: TRBJ2-3
V gene: TRBV5-1
CDR3 protein: CASSLSLADTQYF
CDR3 DNA: TGCGCCAGCAGCCTCTCCTTGGCAGATACGCAGTATTTT

clone size: few
CDR3 length: 14
D gene: -
J gene: TRBJ2-7
V gene: TRBV27
CDR3 protein: CASSRGTFNYEQYF
CDR3 DNA: TGTGCCAGCAGTAGAGGGACGTTTAACTACGAGCAGTACTTC

clone size: many
CDR3 length: 14
D gene: -
J gene: TRBJ1-5
V gene: TRBV7-8
CDR3 protein: CASSPGGRDQPQHF
CDR3 DNA: TGTGCCAGCAGCCCCGGGGGGAGGGATCAGCCCCAGCATTTT

clone size: -
CDR3 length: 11
D gene: -
J gene: TRBJ2-2
V gene: TRBV20-1
CDR3 protein: CSAQDTGELFF
CDR3 DNA: TGCAGTGCTCAAGACACCGGGGAGCTGTTTTTT

clone size: -
CDR3 length: 15
D gene: -
J gene: TRBJ1-2
V gene: TRBV7-2
CDR3 protein: CASSPGRLFGSGYTF
CDR3 DNA: TGTGCCAGCAGCCCAGGGAGGCTTTTTGGATCTGGCTACACCTTC

clone size: -
CDR3 length: 14
D gene: TRBD1
J gene: TRBJ2-7
V gene: TRBV5-5
CDR3 protein: CASRARQGAYEQYF
CDR3 DNA: TGTGCCAGCAGGGCACGACAGGGGGCCTACGAGCAGTACTTC

clone size: few
CDR3 length: 11
D gene: -
J gene: TRBJ1-2
V gene: TRBV20-1
CDR3 protein: CSARDNEGYTF
CDR3 DNA: TGCAGTGCGAGGGACAACGAGGGCTACACCTTC

clone size: -
CDR3 length: 18
D gene: TRBD2
J gene: TRBJ2-3
V gene: TRBV11-2
CDR3 protein: CASSLGTSGRAGLDTQYF
CDR3 DNA: TGTGCCAGCAGCTTGGGGACTAGCGGGAGGGCCGGATTAGATACGCAGTATTTT

clone size: -
CDR3 length: 11
D gene: TRBD1
J gene: TRBJ1-2
V gene: TRBV5-1
CDR3 protein: CASSPGTGCTF
CDR3 DNA: TGCGCCAGCAGCCCCGGGACAGGGTGTACCTTC

clone size: once
CDR3 length: 14
D gene: TRBD2
J gene: TRBJ2-1
V gene: TRBV10-3
CDR3 protein: CAINPGLASNEQFF
CDR3 DNA: TGTGCCATCAACCCGGGACTAGCGAGCAATGAGCAGTTCTTC

clone size: -
CDR3 length: 17
D gene: -
J gene: TRBJ1-1
V gene: TRBV4-1
CDR3 protein: CASSQDNEGDRGTEAFF
CDR3 DNA: TGCGCCAGCAGCCAAGACAATGAGGGGGATCGAGGCACTGAAGCTTTCTTT

clone size: few
CDR3 length: 14
D gene: -
J gene: TRBJ2-7
V gene: TRBV14
CDR3 protein: CASSQAGVAAEQYF
CDR3 DNA: TGTGCCAGCAGCCAAGCCGGGGTAGCAGCCGAGCAGTACTTC

clone size: -
CDR3 length: 15
D gene: TRBD1
J gene: TRBJ1-3
V gene: TRBV5-6
CDR3 protein: CASSLYRDRQNTIYF
CDR3 DNA: TGTGCCAGCAGCTTGTACCGGGACAGGCAAAACACCATATATTTT

clone size: -
CDR3 length: 16
D gene: TRBD2
J gene: TRBJ2-3
V gene: TRBV18
CDR3 protein: CASSNALAGNTDTQYF
CDR3 DNA: TGTGCCAGCTCCAACGCCTTAGCGGGTAACACAGATACGCAGTATTTT

clone size: -
CDR3 length: 14
D gene: -
J gene: TRBJ2-3
V gene: TRBV27
CDR3 protein: CASSHWTAPDTQYF
CDR3 DNA: TGTGCCAGCAGCCACTGGACTGCCCCCGATACGCAGTATTTT

clone size: -
CDR3 length: 16
D gene: TRBD1
J gene: TRBJ2-1
V gene: TRBV27
CDR3 protein: CASSLTGTGKSSEQFF
CDR3 DNA: TGTGCCAGCAGTTTAACAGGGACAGGGAAAAGCAGTGAGCAGTTCTTC

clone size: few
CDR3 length: 14
D gene: TRBD1
J gene: TRBJ2-7
V gene: TRBV11-3
CDR3 protein: CASSKGTGGDEQYF
CDR3 DNA: TGTGCCAGCAGCAAAGGGACAGGGGGCGACGAGCAGTACTTC

clone size: -
CDR3 length: 14
D gene: TRBD1
J gene: TRBJ2-7
V gene: TRBV7-2
CDR3 protein: CASSLVGQGYEQYF
CDR3 DNA: TGTGCCAGCAGCTTAGTCGGACAGGGCTACGAGCAGTACTTC

clone size: -
CDR3 length: 12
D gene: -
J gene: TRBJ2-2
V gene: TRBV9
CDR3 protein: CASSVYTGELFF
CDR3 DNA: TGTGCCAGCAGCGTATACACCGGGGAGCTGTTTTTT

clone size: few
CDR3 length: 14
D gene: -
J gene: TRBJ1-5
V gene: TRBV7-2
CDR3 protein: CASSLTVVHQPQHF
CDR3 DNA: TGTGCCAGCAGCCTCACAGTAGTTCATCAGCCCCAGCATTTT

clone size: once
CDR3 length: 12
D gene: -
J gene: TRBJ2-5
V gene: TRBV2
CDR3 protein: CASSEDHVRPYF
CDR3 DNA: TGTGCCAGCAGTGAGGACCACGTTCGTCCGTACTTC

clone size: -
CDR3 length: 16
D gene: -
J gene: TRBJ2-1
V gene: TRBV9
CDR3 protein: CASSVVSAGGNGEQFF
CDR3 DNA: TGTGCCAGCAGCGTAGTTTCCGCTGGGGGCAATGGTGAGCAGTTCTTC

clone size: -
CDR3 length: 11
D gene: TRBD2
J gene: TRBJ2-5
V gene: TRBV29-1
CDR3 protein: CSVKLAETQYF
CDR3 DNA: TGCAGCGTCAAACTAGCGGAGACCCAGTACTTC

clone size: -
CDR3 length: 15
D gene: TRBD2
J gene: TRBJ2-7
V gene: TRBV5-1
CDR3 protein: CASSFLAGGIGEQYF
CDR3 DNA: TGCGCCAGCAGCTTCCTAGCGGGAGGTATCGGCGAGCAGTACTTC

clone size: -
CDR3 length: 15
D gene: -
J gene: TRBJ2-1
V gene: TRBV5-4
CDR3 protein: CASSFSSSREDEQFF
CDR3 DNA: TGTGCCAGCAGCTTTTCTTCTAGCAGGGAGGATGAGCAGTTCTTC

clone size: few
CDR3 length: 20
D gene: -
J gene: TRBJ2-7
V gene: TRBV15
CDR3 protein: CATSRDGWPSNRSGAYEQYF
CDR3 DNA: TGTGCCACCAGCAGAGATGGGTGGCCCAGTAACAGGTCGGGAGCCTACGAGCAGTACTTC

clone size: -
CDR3 length: 15
D gene: -
J gene: TRBJ2-3
V gene: TRBV5-1
CDR3 protein: CASSSTPQSTDTQYF
CDR3 DNA: TGCGCCAGCAGCTCCACCCCCCAGAGCACAGATACGCAGTATTTT

clone size: -
CDR3 length: 14
D gene: -
J gene: TRBJ2-7
V gene: TRBV5-5
CDR3 protein: CASRGFVSGDEQYF
CDR3 DNA: TGTGCCAGCAGGGGGTTTGTCTCAGGGGACGAGCAGTACTTC

clone size: -
CDR3 length: 14
D gene: -
J gene: TRBJ2-3
V gene: TRBV13
CDR3 protein: CASSSSSGLDTQYF
CDR3 DNA: TGTGCCAGCAGCTCATCTTCGGGTTTAGATACGCAGTATTTT

clone size: -
CDR3 length: 12
D gene: -
J gene: TRBJ2-1
V gene: TRBV14
CDR3 protein: CASSQSSNEQFF
CDR3 DNA: TGTGCCAGCAGCCAATCCTCGAATGAGCAGTTCTTC

clone size: -
CDR3 length: 17
D gene: TRBD2
J gene: TRBJ2-2
V gene: TRBV9
CDR3 protein: CASSVTSGSVVPGELFF
CDR3 DNA: TGTGCCAGCAGCGTGACTAGCGGGAGCGTTGTCCCCGGGGAGCTGTTTTTT

clone size: many
CDR3 length: 11
D gene: TRBD2
J gene: TRBJ2-5
V gene: TRBV20-1
CDR3 protein: CSADSGETQYF
CDR3 DNA: TGCAGTGCCGATAGCGGGGAGACCCAGTACTTC

clone size: -
CDR3 length: 16
D gene: -
J gene: TRBJ2-5
V gene: TRBV5-1
CDR3 protein: CASSTSSLGLGETQYF
CDR3 DNA: TGCGCCAGCAGCACGAGTTCACTAGGACTTGGGGAGACCCAGTACTTC

clone size: -
CDR3 length: 11
D gene: -
J gene: TRBJ2-7
V gene: TRBV20-1
CDR3 protein: CSAMRDYEQYF
CDR3 DNA: TGCAGTGCCATGAGGGATTACGAGCAGTACTTC

clone size: -
CDR3 length: 14
D gene: TRBD1
J gene: TRBJ2-3
V gene: TRBV27
CDR3 protein: CAISRQGGTDTQYF
CDR3 DNA: TGTGCCATCAGCCGGCAGGGGGGCACAGATACGCAGTATTTT

clone size: -
CDR3 length: 12
D gene: -
J gene: TRBJ2-7
V gene: TRBV29-1
CDR3 protein: CSVWTPPSEQYF
CDR3 DNA: TGCAGCGTTTGGACCCCACCGAGCGAGCAGTACTTC